Listed below are T cell receptor beta chains from one sample, sequenced in a study of identical twins. In TCRdb, the 5' RACE reads were re-called with MiXCR into one record per CDR3 protein. In the table there are 400,000 or so distinct CDR3 sequences, about 10% of which are singletons. The sample taken for sequencing was naive T cells sorted from blood. These receptors all come from a woman aged 45-65 years in good health. Each CDR3 is given with its conserved first and last residue. A D gene is named only where the DNA matches it firmly. Only part of the rows carry a size: once, few, many, or a class if the clone is expanded.

J gene,V gene,clone size,CDR3 length,D gene,CDR3 DNA,CDR3 protein
TRBJ1-2,TRBV30,NA,19,TRBD1,TGTGCCTGGATCTCGCGCGGCCTCGGGACAGCCCACGCTCTCTATGGCTACACCTTC,CAWISRGLGTAHALYGYTF
TRBJ1-5,TRBV6-1,few,13,NA,TGTGCCAGCAGTGCCCTCACGGTTCAGCCCCAGCATTTT,CASSALTVQPQHF
TRBJ2-3,TRBV30,NA,12,TRBD1,TGTGCCTCGGACAGGGCCACAGATACGCAGTATTTT,CASDRATDTQYF
TRBJ1-5,TRBV28,few,15,NA,TGTGCCAGCAGTTTACAGGCAGGTAGCAATCAGCCCCAGCATTTT,CASSLQAGSNQPQHF
TRBJ2-2,TRBV7-9,many,18,NA,TGTGCCAGCAGCTTAGAGAAGGGACGGTCAGCGAACACCGGGGAGCTGTTTTTT,CASSLEKGRSANTGELFF
TRBJ1-2,TRBV15,NA,16,NA,TGTGCCACCAGCAGATCTGGGGTCTCACTTCGGAGTGGCTACACCTTC,CATSRSGVSLRSGYTF
TRBJ1-4,TRBV19,few,16,TRBD1,TGTGCCAGTAGTATCGGGGGGACAGCAACTAATGAAAAACTGTTTTTT,CASSIGGTATNEKLFF
TRBJ2-3,TRBV10-3,NA,15,TRBD1,TGTGCCATCAGTCCGGACAGGGGGATGGGAGATACGCAGTATTTT,CAISPDRGMGDTQYF
TRBJ1-2,TRBV4-1,few,17,NA,TGCGCCAGCAGCCAAGACAGGGGCAGCTCCTATCCCTATGGCTACACCTTC,CASSQDRGSSYPYGYTF
TRBJ2-7,TRBV5-1,many,13,NA,TGCGCCAGCAGCTTCTTACAGGGATGGGAGCAGTACTTC,CASSFLQGWEQYF
TRBJ1-1,TRBV7-9,NA,15,TRBD1,TGTGCCAGCAGGCCAGGGGGGGGGATGAACACTGAAGCTTTCTTT,CASRPGGGMNTEAFF
TRBJ2-5,TRBV20-1,NA,13,NA,TGCAGCTTATTACTGGAGTACCAAGAGACCCAGTACTTC,CSLLLEYQETQYF
TRBJ2-5,TRBV12-3/TRBV12-4,few,14,TRBD1,TGTGCCAGCAGCCGGACAGGGGGCGGGGGGACCCAGTACTTC,CASSRTGGGGTQYF
TRBJ1-5,TRBV5-5,many,14,NA,TGTGCCAGCAGCTTCGGCAGGGGCAATCAGCCCCAGCATTTT,CASSFGRGNQPQHF
TRBJ2-7,TRBV4-1,few,14,TRBD2,TGCGCCAGCAGCCAAGAATCCCCGGGAGGAGCGCAGTACTTC,CASSQESPGGAQYF
TRBJ1-4,TRBV11-3,few,14,NA,TGTGCCAGCAGTGGACAGCCGAATAATGAAAAACTGTTTTTT,CASSGQPNNEKLFF
TRBJ2-3,TRBV10-3,few,14,NA,TGTGCCGCTCAGGGAGGACTGTACACAGATACGCAGTATTTT,CAAQGGLYTDTQYF
TRBJ2-5,TRBV10-2,NA,15,TRBD1,TGCGCCAGCAGGGGACAGAGGTCCAGTGGGGAGACCCAGTACTTC,CASRGQRSSGETQYF
TRBJ2-6,TRBV4-2,few,15,NA,TGTGCCAGCAGCCAACTAGAGTCTGGGGCCAACGTCCTGACTTTC,CASSQLESGANVLTF
TRBJ2-2,TRBV12-3/TRBV12-4,few,15,NA,TGTGCCAGCAGTCCCACTTGGGGGTTCACCGGGGAGCTGTTTTTT,CASSPTWGFTGELFF
TRBJ2-1,TRBV6-6,NA,13,NA,TGTGCCAGCAGACCCTCCCCCTACAATGAGCAGTTCTTC,CASRPSPYNEQFF
TRBJ2-5,TRBV7-9,few,16,TRBD1,TGTGCCAGCAGCTTCCCTCGGACAGGGTCCCAAGAGACCCAGTACTTC,CASSFPRTGSQETQYF
TRBJ2-6,TRBV12-3/TRBV12-4,many,16,TRBD2,TGTGCCAGCATGCTAGCGGGAAGATCTGGGGCCAACGTCCTGACTTTC,CASMLAGRSGANVLTF
TRBJ1-5,TRBV6-1,few,15,TRBD1,TGTGCCAGCAGTGAGACAGGGGGCTTTAGGCAGCCCCAGCATTTT,CASSETGGFRQPQHF
TRBJ2-4,TRBV12-3/TRBV12-4,many,20,TRBD1,TGTGCCAGCAGCCCGTTTTGGACGGACAGGTTAAAAAGAGGCAAAAACATTCAGTACTTC,CASSPFWTDRLKRGKNIQYF
TRBJ2-7,TRBV6-5,NA,16,TRBD1,TGTGCCAGCAGTCTATTATCCGGGACAGGGTTCTACGAGCAGTACTTC,CASSLLSGTGFYEQYF
TRBJ2-3,TRBV29-1,many,15,TRBD2,TGCAGCGTTGATGGGGCTAGCGGGAGACTAGATACGCAGTATTTT,CSVDGASGRLDTQYF
TRBJ2-5,TRBV12-3/TRBV12-4,NA,13,NA,TGTGCCAGCAGTTTGTTTGGTCAAGAGACCCAGTACTTC,CASSLFGQETQYF
TRBJ2-3,TRBV6-5,many,17,TRBD2,TGTGCCAGCAGTTACTCGTACCCAGCGGGAGGTCTGGATACGCAGTATTTT,CASSYSYPAGGLDTQYF
TRBJ2-4,TRBV27,NA,15,TRBD1,TGTGCCAGCAGTTCCCGGACAGGGGCCAAAAACATTCAGTACTTC,CASSSRTGAKNIQYF
TRBJ1-1,TRBV5-4,many,12,NA,TGTGCCAGCAGCTTGCGGGGAAGGGGAGCTTTCTTT,CASSLRGRGAFF
TRBJ1-5,TRBV24-1,few,12,NA,TGTGCCACCAGTGCCGGAGGGGAGCCCCAGCATTTT,CATSAGGEPQHF
TRBJ2-7,TRBV10-3,NA,12,TRBD2,TGTGCCTCCGGGACTAGCGTCTACGAGCAGTACTTC,CASGTSVYEQYF